Listed here are 11 T cell receptor beta chains from one sample, sequenced in a study of glioma-infiltrating T cells. Using RNA template, CDR3s of TCR alpha and beta were amplified with iRepertoire arm-PCR. TCRdb reprocessed the multiplex PCR reads via MiXCR and lists one record per CDR3 protein. The table has around 150,000 distinct CDR3 sequences, about two fifths seen once. Specimen: glioma tissue, nonneoplastic brain tissue, or PBMCs (not recorded which). The receptors come from a human donor with low-grade glioma or glioblastoma, undergoing nonglioma brain surgery, or in good health (not recorded which).

In its sample, this clonotype was seen a few times. V and J are TRBV6-2 or TRBV6-3 and TRBJ1-3; a weak D match, TRBD1 (5 bases). Germline values: CDR1 MNHEY, CDR2 SVGEGT. Trimming removed 5 bases from V and 0 bases from J, with 8 bases in between. The CDR3 has 14 residues. CDR3 in DNA: TGTGCCAGCAGTGACAGCTACTCTGGAAACACCATATATTTT. Its protein product is CASSDSYSGNTIYF.

J is TRBJ2-7 and V is TRBV3-1; 8 bases are shared with TRBD1. With V trimmed by 4 bases and J by 6 bases, 8 bases remained unmatched. CDR3 length: 14 amino acids. Germline lookup yields CDR1 LGHDT and CDR2 YNNKEL (reference sequence). The CDR3 protein is CASSLGQGRSEQYF. DNA for the CDR3: TGTGCCAGCAGCCTTGGACAGGGAAGATCCGAGCAGTACTTC.

This clonotype has only a few counts. The chain uses TRBV6-2 or TRBV6-3 and TRBJ2-2, with TRBD2 identical over 10 bases. This CDR3 comprises 18 residues. Losses at the gene ends were 0 bases for V and 4 bases for J; bases not matched to a gene: 8. Germline V lookup: CDR1 MNHEY, CDR2 SVGEGT. CDR3 nucleotide sequence: TGTGCCAGCAGTTACTCCCCTCTAGCGGGGGAGATCACCGGGGAGCTGTTTTTT. This gives the protein CASSYSPLAGEITGELFF.

The rearrangement uses TRBV10-3 and TRBJ2-7; 7 bases map to TRBD2. The CDR3 loop spans 14 amino acids. The germline V gene encodes CDR1 ENHRY and CDR2 SYGVKD. Trimming at V came to 2 bases and at J to 4 bases, leaving 5 bases not matched to a gene. CDR3 sequence (DNA): TGTGCCATCAGTGAGGGCGGGAGCGGGTACGAGCAGTACTTC. Residues: CAISEGGSGYEQYF.

The chain links TRBV20-1 to TRBJ1-2; perhaps TRBD1 as D (5 bases). This CDR3 spans 13 amino acids. V shed 1 base and J shed 8 bases, with 14 bases lying between them. Per germline, CDR1 DFQATT and CDR2 SNEGSKA (reference sequence). For the CDR3, the DNA is TGCAGTGCTAGAGGGCAGGGCGAACGCGGCTACACCTTC. Residues: CSARGQGERGYTF.

J is TRBJ1-1 and V is TRBV3-1; D remains ambiguous. Germline V CDR1 and CDR2: LGHDT, YNNKEL (reference sequence). This CDR3 spans 12 amino acids. Trimming shortened V by 2 bases and J by 8 bases, and 9 bases separated the two germline ends. In DNA, the CDR3 is TGTGCCAGCAGCCAAAACCCGGCAGAAGCTTTCTTT. Its translation is CASSQNPAEAFF.

This chain links TRBV4-1 with TRBJ2-5; the D gene is possibly TRBD2 (6 bases). Trimming pared 1 base from V and 0 bases from J, leaving 12 bases between. The CDR3 extends over 16 amino acids. CDR1 and CDR2 (germline): MGHRA, YSYEKL. CDR3 region: CASSQGGGVNQETQYF. The CDR3 DNA reads TGCGCCAGCAGCCAAGGGGGCGGGGTAAACCAAGAGACCCAGTACTTC.

CDR3 sequence reads: CATSDAGQDYNEQFF. The CDR3 DNA follows: TGTGCCACCAGTGATGCGGGACAGGATTACAATGAGCAGTTCTTC. The chain combines TRBV24-1 with TRBJ2-1, with 8 bases fitting TRBD1. V was pared by 3 bases and J by 4 bases, with 4 bases of the junction left unmatched. The CDR3 is 15 amino acids. Germline V gene lookup returns CDR1 KGHDR and CDR2 SFDVKD.

Note on this clonotype: The germline gene is not matched at one end of the junction; a read error may be the cause. The V gene is TRBV12-3 or TRBV12-4, the J gene TRBJ2-3; the D is unclear. This CDR3 is built from 12 residues. CDR3 sequence (DNA): TGTCCCAGCAGTCAACCCCCAGATACGCAGTATTTT. Protein product: CPSSQPPDTQYF.

The rearrangement uses TRBV20-1 and TRBJ1-5; TRBD1 is a possible D gene (6 bases). The CDR3 is 12 amino acids. Per the germline V gene, CDR1 is DFQATT and CDR2 is SNEGSKA (reference sequence). V was clipped by 5 bases and J by 5 bases, with 10 bases between them. Here the CDR3 reads CSAGYRDQPQHF. The CDR3 nucleotides are TGCAGTGCTGGATACAGGGATCAGCCCCAGCATTTT.

V gene TRBV6-1 combines with J gene TRBJ1-2, with a weak D call TRBD1 (6 bases). CDR3 length: 14 residues. Germline loops: CDR1 MNHNS, CDR2 SASEGT. The V end was cut by 2 bases, the J end by 5 bases, with 12 bases between. The CDR3 reads CASSETGSRYGYTF. CDR3 DNA: TGTGCCAGCAGTGAAACAGGGTCACGATATGGCTACACCTTC.